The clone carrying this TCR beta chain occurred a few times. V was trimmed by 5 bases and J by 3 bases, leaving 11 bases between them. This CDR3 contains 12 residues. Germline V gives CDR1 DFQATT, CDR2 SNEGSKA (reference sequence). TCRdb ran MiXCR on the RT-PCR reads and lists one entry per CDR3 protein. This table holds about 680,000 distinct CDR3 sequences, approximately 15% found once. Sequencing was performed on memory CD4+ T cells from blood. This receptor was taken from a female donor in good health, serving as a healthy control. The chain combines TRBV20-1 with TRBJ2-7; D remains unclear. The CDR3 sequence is CSAQAGRYEQYF. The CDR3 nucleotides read TGCAGTGCTCAAGCAGGCCGCTACGAGCAGTACTTC.